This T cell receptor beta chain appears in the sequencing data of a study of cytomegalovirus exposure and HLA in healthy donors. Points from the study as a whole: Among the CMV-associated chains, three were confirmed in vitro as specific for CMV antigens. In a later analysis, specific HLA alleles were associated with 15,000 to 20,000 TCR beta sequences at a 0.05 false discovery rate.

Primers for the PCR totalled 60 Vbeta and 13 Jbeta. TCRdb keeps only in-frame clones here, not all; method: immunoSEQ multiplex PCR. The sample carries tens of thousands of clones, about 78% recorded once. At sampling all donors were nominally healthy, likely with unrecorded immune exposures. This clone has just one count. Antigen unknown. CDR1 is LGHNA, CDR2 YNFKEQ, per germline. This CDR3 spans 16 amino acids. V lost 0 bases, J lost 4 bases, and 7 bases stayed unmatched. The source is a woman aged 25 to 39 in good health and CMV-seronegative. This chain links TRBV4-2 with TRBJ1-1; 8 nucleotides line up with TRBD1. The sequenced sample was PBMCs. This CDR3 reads CASSQESGGSLTEAFF. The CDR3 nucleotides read TGTGCCAGCAGCCAAGAGTCAGGGGGCTCTCTCACTGAAGCTTTCTTT.